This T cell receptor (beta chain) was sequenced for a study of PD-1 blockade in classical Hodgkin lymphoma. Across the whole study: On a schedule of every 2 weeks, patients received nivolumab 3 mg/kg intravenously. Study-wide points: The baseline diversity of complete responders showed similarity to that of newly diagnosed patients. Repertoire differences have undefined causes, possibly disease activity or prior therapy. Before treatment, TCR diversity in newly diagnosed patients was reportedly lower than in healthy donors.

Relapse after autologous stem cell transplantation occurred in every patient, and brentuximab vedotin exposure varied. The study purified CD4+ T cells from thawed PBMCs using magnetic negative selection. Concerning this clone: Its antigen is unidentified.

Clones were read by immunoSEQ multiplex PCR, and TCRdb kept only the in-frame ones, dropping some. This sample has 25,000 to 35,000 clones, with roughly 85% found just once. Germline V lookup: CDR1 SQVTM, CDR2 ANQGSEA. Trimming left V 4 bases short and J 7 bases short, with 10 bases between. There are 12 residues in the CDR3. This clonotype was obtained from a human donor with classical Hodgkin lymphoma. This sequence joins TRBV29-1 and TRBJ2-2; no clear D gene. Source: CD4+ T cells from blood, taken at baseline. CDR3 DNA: TGCAGCGTTGTAAGGTTGGACGGGGAGCTGTTTTTT. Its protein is CSVVRLDGELFF.